One sample yielded the 16 T cell receptor beta chains listed below, sequenced in a study of shared clonotypes between healthy human individuals (dated by TCRdb to the early 2020s). Libraries were built with the immunoSEQ multiplex PCR assay. Not all clones reach the TCRdb copy of this immuneACCESS table, which keeps in-frame sequences only. Checked studies attribute under half of the gap to unresolved V genes and leave the rest unexplained. The sample yields about 2.4 million clones; roughly 92% were counted once. The ten largest clonotypes hold around 0.15% of the sample. Material: naive CD4+ T cells sorted from blood. The intended sense of this specimen's cell subset or site label: CD45RA+ positively selected. The receptors stem from a man younger than 35 in good health.

The genes are TRBV27 and TRBJ2-7; tentatively, D is TRBD2 (7 bases). Germline CDR1 is MNHEY and CDR2 is SMNVEV (reference sequence). Trimming removed 5 bases at V and 2 bases at J, with 16 bases between. The CDR3 sequence is 15 residues long. The CDR3 bases are TGTGCCAGCAGTCCCTCCTCGGGGGGCCCCTACGAGCAGTACTTC. Amino acids: CASSPSSGGPYEQYF.

As to this clone: Other DNA sequences in this sample translate to the same CDR3. The chain has TRBV19 and TRBJ1-5; D is unresolved. This CDR3 is 13 amino acids long. Germline lookup yields CDR1 LNHDA and CDR2 SQIVND (reference sequence). V was cut by 5 bases and J by 4 bases, with 9 bases left in between. The CDR3 nucleotides are TGTGCCAGTAGTTCGGGAGGTAATCAGCCCCAGCATTTT. Protein: CASSSGGNQPQHF.

The CDR3 reads CASSMDRGTEAFF. The CDR3 DNA sequence: TGTGCCAGCAGCATGGACAGGGGCACTGAAGCTTTCTTT. This chain connects TRBV5-6 to TRBJ1-1, with 9 bases identical to TRBD1. The V gene end was trimmed by 4 bases and the J gene end by 4 bases; junction bases not matched to a gene: 2. The germline CDR1 and CDR2 sequences are SGHDT and YYEEEE. This CDR3 is 13 amino acids long.

This chain joins TRBV23-1 and TRBJ2-2; D is possibly TRBD2 (6 bases). TRBV23-1 is flagged as an ORF with uncertain function. This CDR3 has 14 amino acids. V shed 4 bases and J shed 3 bases, with 9 bases lying between them. CDR3 residues: CASSLAGYTGELFF. The CDR3 DNA follows: TGCGCCAGCAGTCTCGCGGGATACACCGGGGAGCTGTTTTTT.

V usage is TRBV4-2 and J usage is TRBJ1-6, with D unresolved. The CDR3 contains 15 residues. Germline CDR1 LGHNA, CDR2 YNFKEQ. V was trimmed by 0 bases and J by 9 bases, leaving 12 bases between them. The CDR3 DNA sequence: TGTGCCAGCAGCCAAGAAGTCACGACGGGTTCACCCCTCCACTTT. It translates to CASSQEVTTGSPLHF.

V is TRBV5-6 and J is TRBJ2-7; 10 bases are shared with TRBD2. Germline values: CDR1 SGHDT, CDR2 YYEEEE. The CDR3 is 15 amino acids. Germline trimming cut 0 bases from V and 4 bases from J; bases unmatched to any gene: 4. Here the CDR3 DNA reads TGTGCCAGCAGCTTGGTGGCTAGCGGGAGTTACGAGCAGTACTTC. Protein product: CASSLVASGSYEQYF.

This chain joins TRBV19 and TRBJ2-5, with 7 bases fitting TRBD2. V lost 6 bases to trimming and J lost 3 bases; unmatched junction nucleotides: 7. Germline assignment: CDR1 LNHDA and CDR2 SQIVND (reference sequence). This CDR3 is built from 14 residues. This chain's CDR3 is CASSPWTREETQYF. In DNA, the CDR3 is TGTGCCAGTAGCCCCTGGACTAGAGAAGAGACCCAGTACTTC. Looking up the rest from reference TRBV19 and TRBJ2-5 gives the full variable domain: DGGITQSPKYLFRKEGQNVTLSCEQNLNHDAMYWYRQDPGQGLRLIYYSQIVNDFQKGDIAEGYSVSREKKESFPLTVTSAQKNPTAFYLCASSPWTREETQYFGPGTRLLVL.

CDR3 sequence reads: CASSGRDRGLDTQYF. The CDR3 DNA sequence: TGCGCCAGCAGTGGCCGGGACAGGGGGCTGGATACGCAGTATTTT. The chain has TRBV10-1 and TRBJ2-3; 12 bases agree with TRBD1. This CDR3 has 15 amino acids. V was clipped by 4 bases and J by 6 bases; unmatched bases: 5. Germline V gives CDR1 WNHNN, CDR2 SYGVQD (reference sequence).

The rearrangement joins TRBV7-2 to TRBJ2-3; D ambiguous. This CDR3 is built from 14 residues. The V gene lost 5 bases and the J gene lost 4 bases, with 13 bases spanning the gap. Per the germline V gene, CDR1 is SGHTA and CDR2 is FQGNSA. The CDR3 nucleotides read TGTGCCAGCAGCGTACAAAGGGCAGCAGATACGCAGTATTTT. This encodes CASSVQRAADTQYF.

Notes on this clone: The same CDR3 can be traced to other DNA sequences in this sample. The chain is built from TRBV2 and TRBJ2-5; either TRBD1 or TRBD2 may fit D (6 bases each). V was trimmed by 1 base and J by 4 bases, leaving 7 bases between them. This CDR3 is built from 13 residues. CDR1 is SNHLY, CDR2 FYNNEI, per germline. The CDR3 reads CASSEEGGETQYF. The CDR3 region has the DNA TGTGCCAGCAGTGAAGAGGGGGGAGAGACCCAGTACTTC.

This sequence joins TRBV6-1 and TRBJ2-1; D is unclear. This CDR3 contains 11 residues. V lost 10 bases, J lost 5 bases, and 9 bases lay in between. Germline-derived CDR1 and CDR2 are MNHNS and SASEGT. The chain's CDR3 is CATFSNNEQFF. The DNA for the CDR3 is TGTGCCACCTTCTCTAACAATGAGCAGTTCTTC.

The J gene is TRBJ1-2, the V gene TRBV7-2, with D unresolved. In germline, CDR1 is SGHTA, CDR2 FQGNSA. The CDR3 runs to 13 residues. V was cut by 1 base and J by 7 bases, with 10 bases left in between. The CDR3, as DNA: TGTGCCAGCAGCTTAGGGCCCCTAGTTGGCTACACCTTC. Amino acid sequence: CASSLGPLVGYTF.

The chain carries TRBV6-6 and TRBJ2-7; D perhaps matches TRBD1 (5 bases). The germline V gene encodes CDR1 MNHNY and CDR2 SVGAGI (reference sequence). The CDR3 has 13 residues. Trimming shortened V by 8 bases and J by 2 bases, and 13 bases separated the two germline ends. CDR3 loop: CASGQTAPYEQYF. In nucleotides, the CDR3 is TGTGCCAGCGGTCAGACAGCTCCCTACGAGCAGTACTTC.

J is TRBJ2-2 and V is TRBV7-8, with 9 bases aligning to TRBD2. CDR3 size: 18 residues. Germline CDR1 reads SGHVS; CDR2 reads FQNEAQ. The trim removed 5 bases at V and 2 bases at J, leaving 12 bases unmatched. In DNA, the CDR3 is TGTGCCAGCAGCCGGAGGCTGGGACTAGCCAATAACACCGGGGAGCTGTTTTTT. It encodes CASSRRLGLANNTGELFF.

This clone was observed once. The rearrangement uses TRBV27 and TRBJ2-7; tentatively, D is TRBD1 (6 bases). Germline-derived CDR1 and CDR2 are MNHEY and SMNVEV (reference sequence). Trimming removed 6 bases at V and 1 base at J, with 19 bases between. The CDR3 spans 16 residues. The CDR3 sequence is CASRTVRGKRSYEQYF. The CDR3 nucleotides read TGTGCCAGCAGGACTGTAAGGGGGAAAAGGTCCTACGAGCAGTACTTC.

J is TRBJ2-3 and V is TRBV7-9; TRBD2 aligns across 7 bases. CDR1 and CDR2 (germline): SEHNR, FQNEAQ (reference sequence). The CDR3 has 16 residues. The J segment lost 2 bases and the V segment lost 1 base, leaving 6 bases of the junction unmatched. For the CDR3, the DNA is TGTGCCAGCAGCTTAGTTGAGCGGGGCCCCACAGATACGCAGTATTTT. Its protein product is CASSLVERGPTDTQYF.